This note documents a single TCR beta chain sequence. The data stem from a study of OX40 agonist ivuxolimab in advanced cancers. Whole-study context: The dose of intravenous ivuxolimab that patients received every 2 weeks ranged from 0.01 to 10 mg/kg.

Germline-derived CDR1 and CDR2 are ENHRY and SYGVKD. V lost 2 bases and J 1 base, leaving 14 bases between the germline ends. The CDR3 contains 16 residues. The method was immunoSEQ multiplex PCR; TCRdb's version includes in-frame clones alone and lacks a portion of them. The table has about 41,000 clones, about 81% seen once. This TCR derives from an adult with an advanced solid tumor such as melanoma, head and neck, liver or kidney cancer. The chain joins TRBV10-3 to TRBJ1-1; perhaps TRBD1 as D (6 bases). The sample in question was CD4+ or CD8+ T cells sorted from blood, obtained in a trial of the OX40 agonist ivuxolimab. DNA for the CDR3: TGTGCCATCAGTGAGCCAAAGGCAGGGGCGAACACTGAAGCTTTCTTT. Amino acids: CAISEPKAGANTEAFF.